These 14 T cell receptor beta chains came from one sample sequenced in a study of tumor and adjacent non-tumor tissue in lung cancer. A modified ARM-PCR protocol with three rounds of nested PCR amplified TCRbeta. TCRdb processed the multiplex PCR reads anew with MiXCR; each CDR3 protein has one entry. The sample lists over 40,000 distinct CDR3 sequences; around three quarters were seen once. No cell sorting was done before RNA was extracted from the tissue. This non-tumor lung sample came from over 3 cm beyond the tumor edge. Sequenced sample: distant non-tumor lung tissue. These receptors all stem from a woman between 55 and 75 years old with non-small cell lung cancer.

On this clonotype itself: An end of the junction does not agree with germline; a read error may underlie this. The V and J genes are TRBV6-5 and TRBJ2-2; D possibly corresponds to TRBD2 (5 bases). The V gene's germline CDR1 is MNHEY and CDR2 SVGAGI. This CDR3 comprises 12 residues. The CDR3 DNA reads as TGTGCCAGCAGTTACAGGGTCGGGGAGCTGCTTTTC. This encodes CASSYRVGELLF.

V gene TRBV4-2 combines with J gene TRBJ1-3, with D maybe TRBD1 (5 bases). V was pared by 7 bases and J by 0 bases, with 22 bases between. Germline lookup yields CDR1 LGHNA and CDR2 YNFKEQ. The CDR3 is 18 amino acids. CDR3 DNA: TGTGCCAGCAACCCCCGATGGGGGGGGGATAGCTCTGGAAACACCATATATTTT. Its protein product is CASNPRWGGDSSGNTIYF.

This chain links TRBV12-3 or TRBV12-4 with TRBJ2-4; D remains unclear. The CDR3 is made up of 13 amino acids. V lost 6 bases and J 4 bases, leaving 10 bases between the germline ends. CDR3: CASSELTKNIQYF. The CDR3 nucleotides read TGTGCCAGCAGCGAGTTAACTAAAAACATTCAGTACTTC.

The chain uses TRBV7-8 and TRBJ1-5, with D tentatively TRBD2 (5 bases). The assigned J gene may be wrong: the sequence end matches TRBJ2-3 better. The CDR3 covers 18 residues. Per germline, CDR1 SGHVS and CDR2 FQNEAQ. CDR3 in amino acids: CASSLLAGGPYSNQPQYF. CDR3 bases: TGTGCCAGCAGCTTACTGGCGGGTGGGCCGTATAGCAATCAGCCCCAGTATTTT.

This rearrangement joins TRBV11-2 to TRBJ1-1; TRBD1 matches at 10 bases. The germline CDR1 and CDR2 sequences are SGHAT and FQNNGV. Losses at the gene ends were 5 bases for V and 0 bases for J; bases not matched to a gene: 6. The CDR3 has 16 residues. In DNA, the CDR3 is TGTGCCAGCAGCGCGGACAGGGGGTCCATGAACACTGAAGCTTTCTTT. It encodes CASSADRGSMNTEAFF.

The chain has TRBV11-3 and TRBJ2-2; D unclear. Germline-derived CDR1 and CDR2 are SGHNT and YENEEA. The CDR3 contains 12 residues. Here the CDR3 reads CTNSTNTGELFF. The DNA for the CDR3 is TGTACCAACAGCACGAACACCGGGGAGCTGTTTTTT.

This clonotype was observed at least ten times. The rearrangement uses TRBV5-1 and TRBJ2-2; 13 nucleotides line up with TRBD2. Germline values: CDR1 SGHRS, CDR2 YFSETQ. With 2 bases clipped from V and 10 bases from J, the junction kept 8 bases outside the gene matches. CDR3 length: 16 residues. The CDR3 sequence is CASSFTTSGGATELFF. The CDR3 nucleotides read TGCGCCAGCAGCTTTACCACTAGCGGGGGGGCCACGGAGCTGTTTTTT.

V usage is TRBV12-3 or TRBV12-4 and J usage is TRBJ2-5; the D gene is possibly TRBD1 (5 bases). CDR3 length: 13 residues. The V gene lost 7 bases and the J gene lost 3 bases, with 12 bases spanning the gap. The CDR3 DNA reads TGTGCCAGCACTCCGGACACTAAAGAGACCCAGTACTTC. It encodes CASTPDTKETQYF.

This clonotype was observed once. The junction differs from germline at one of its ends, possibly a read error. V gene TRBV11-3 combines with J gene TRBJ2-3; 7 bases align to TRBD1. The germline V gene encodes CDR1 SGHNT and CDR2 YENEEA. The CDR3 spans 13 residues. CDR3 bases: TGTGCCAGCAGACGGGACAGTGAGGATATGCAGTATTTT. This gives the protein CASRRDSEDMQYF.

V is TRBV4-3 and J is TRBJ2-7; TRBD1 aligns across 8 bases. In germline, CDR1 is LGHNA, CDR2 YSLEER. CDR3 size: 15 residues. V gave up 7 bases and J gave up 2 bases; unmatched junction bases: 10. As DNA, the CDR3 is TGCGCCAGCAACACCGGGACAGGACACACCTACGAGCAGTACTTC. This sequence encodes CASNTGTGHTYEQYF.

The chain uses TRBV5-4 and TRBJ2-5, with D maybe TRBD2 (6 bases). The CDR3 contains 11 residues. Germline V CDR1 and CDR2: SGHNT, YYREEE (reference sequence). This CDR3 reads CASGFTETQYF. The CDR3 DNA sequence: TGTGCTAGCGGCTTCACAGAGACCCAGTACTTC. The full variable domain, its missing parts supplied by reference TRBV5-4 and TRBJ2-5, is ETGVTQSPTHLIKTRGQQVTLRCSSQSGHNTVSWYQQALGQGPQFIFQYYREEENGRGNFPPRFSGLQFPNYSSELNVNALELDDSALYLCASGFTETQYFGPGTRLLVL.

This clonotype was counted ten times or more. The chain has TRBV5-1 and TRBJ1-4, with D hard to call. V lost 1 base and J 6 bases, leaving 7 bases between the germline ends. From germline, CDR1 is SGHRS and CDR2 YFSETQ. CDR3 length: 13 amino acids. CDR3 nucleotides: TGCGCCAGCAGCTTGAGGTTAGATGAAAAACTGTTTTTT. It yields the protein CASSLRLDEKLFF. Complete variable domain (other parts from reference TRBV5-1 and TRBJ1-4): KAGVTQTPRYLIKTRGQQVTLSCSPISGHRSVSWYQQTPGQGLQFLFEYFSETQRNKGNFPGRFSGRQFSNSRSEMNVSTLELGDSALYLCASSLRLDEKLFFGSGTQLSVL.

A note on this clonotype: This likely comes from a read error, as the CDR3 has no conserved phenylalanine or tryptophan at its end. The DNA is left out, because the CDR3 cannot be placed on it with certainty; the CDR3 is given as TCRdb lists it. CDR3 residues: CASSLDPSGVTEAFV. V usage is TRBV11-2 and J usage is TRBJ1-1; TRBD1 reflects the table's D call only, with no check against the DNA. CDR1 and CDR2 from the germline V gene are SGHAT and FQNNGV. The CDR3 totals 15 residues, both ends included.

As for this clonotype: At one of its ends the junction is not consistent with the germline gene, which may arise from a read error. The genes are TRBV12-3 or TRBV12-4 and TRBJ2-5; 12 positions agree with TRBD2. This CDR3 has 15 residues. The CDR3 loop is CTSSTSGGYQETHYF. The CDR3 DNA follows: TGTACCAGCAGCACTAGCGGGGGGTACCAAGAGACCCATTACTTC.